At least ten counts were recorded for the clone carrying this T cell receptor (beta chain). Its specificity is unknown. This entry belongs to a study of human T cells and chemical hapten exposure. Overall study context: Diphenylcyclopropenone was applied weekly to patients' scalps across the roughly 24-week study. Whole-study findings and limits: Among TCRs, those above 1 in 1000 frequency were unaffected by DPC sensitization.

Individual cDNA molecules in this library carried unique molecular identifiers. TCRdb recomputed calls from the RACE reads with MiXCR, one row per CDR3 protein. The sample has some 52,000 distinct CDR3 sequences, approximately 11% seen once. CDR3 length equals 17 residues. V dropped 4 bases and J dropped 0; count of bases not matched to a gene: 10. CDR1 and CDR2 from the germline V gene are MNHEY and SMNVEV (reference sequence). Indicated time point: patch test 1, 2 weeks after DPC sensitization. The treatment here: therapeutic diphenylcyclopropenone sensitization with weekly scalp DPC. Total RNA was isolated from unfractionated whole blood. Donation of samples came from alopecia patients who were 18 to 70 years old and suitable for DPC.

Source: whole blood, taken in connection with sensitization to the hapten diphenylcyclopropenone (DPC). This TCR came from a middle-aged woman with alopecia areata. Some clones in this sample may be carry-over from other donors' samples. The rearrangement uses TRBV27 and TRBJ2-3; 7 nucleotides match TRBD1. CDR3 bases: TGTGCCAGCAGTTCGGGGACAGAATTGACTAGCACAGATACGCAGTATTTT. Translated: CASSSGTELTSTDTQYF.